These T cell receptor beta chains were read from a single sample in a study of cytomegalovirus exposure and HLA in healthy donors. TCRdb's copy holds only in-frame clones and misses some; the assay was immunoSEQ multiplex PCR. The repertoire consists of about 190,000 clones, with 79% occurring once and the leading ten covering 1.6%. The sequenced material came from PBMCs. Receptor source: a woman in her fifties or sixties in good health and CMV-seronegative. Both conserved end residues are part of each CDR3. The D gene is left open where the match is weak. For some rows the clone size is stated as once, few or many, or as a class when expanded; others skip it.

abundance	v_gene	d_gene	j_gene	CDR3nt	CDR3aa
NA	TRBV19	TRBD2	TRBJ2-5	TGTGCCAGTAGTAATAGCGGGGGGGCCCGAGAGACCCAGTACTTC	CASSNSGGARETQYF
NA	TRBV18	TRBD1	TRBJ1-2	TGTGCCAGCTCACCGATGGACAGGGGAAACTATGGCTACACCTTC	CASSPMDRGNYGYTF
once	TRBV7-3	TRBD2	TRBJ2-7	TGTGCCAGCAGCTTCACTAGCGGGCTCTCCTACGAGCAGTACTTC	CASSFTSGLSYEQYF
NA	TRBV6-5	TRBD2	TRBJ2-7	TGTGCCAGCAGGCCTGTGGGAGGGGCCCCTCGGGAGCAGTACTTC	CASRPVGGAPREQYF
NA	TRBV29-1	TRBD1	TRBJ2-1	TGCAGCGTTGGGGACAGGGCGCTCTATGAGCAGTTCTTC	CSVGDRALYEQFF
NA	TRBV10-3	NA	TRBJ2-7	TGTGCCATCAGTGATCTTAGCTCCTACGAGCAGTACTTC	CAISDLSSYEQYF
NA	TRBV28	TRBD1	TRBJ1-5	TGTGCCAGCAGTCTCGGGGGACAGCGGAATCAGCCCCAGCATTTT	CASSLGGQRNQPQHF
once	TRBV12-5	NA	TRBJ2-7	TGTGCTAGTGGTCTGGGGGGAGCCTACGAGCAGTACTTC	CASGLGGAYEQYF
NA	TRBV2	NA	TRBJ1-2	TGTGCCAGCAGTGAAGCGCTTGGGCTTTTCGACGGAACCTATGGCTACACCTTC	CASSEALGLFDGTYGYTF
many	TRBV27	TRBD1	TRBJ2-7	TGTGCCAGCAGTTTACTTGGGACAGGCTTGGGAGAGCAGTACTTC	CASSLLGTGLGEQYF
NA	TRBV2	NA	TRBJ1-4	TGTGCCAGCAGTCAGGGAGGCATTCCGACTGAAAAACTGTTTTTT	CASSQGGIPTEKLFF
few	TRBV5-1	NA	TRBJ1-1	TGCGCCAGCAGCTTGGAGGCGGGGGAGACTGAAGCTTTCTTT	CASSLEAGETEAFF
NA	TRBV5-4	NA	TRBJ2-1	TGTGCCAGCAGCACTGAGGCCGATGATGAGCAGTTCTTC	CASSTEADDEQFF
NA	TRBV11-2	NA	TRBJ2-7	TGTGCCAGCAGCTTATCAGGCGAGCAGTACTTC	CASSLSGEQYF
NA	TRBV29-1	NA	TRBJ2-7	TGCAGCGTTGAAGAAAGCCTAGCCTACTCCTACGAGCAGTACTTC	CSVEESLAYSYEQYF
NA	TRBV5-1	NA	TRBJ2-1	TGCGCCAGCAGCACCCAGGGGTTAGGATCCTACAATGAGCAGTTCTTC	CASSTQGLGSYNEQFF
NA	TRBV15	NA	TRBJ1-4	TGTGCCACCAGCCCAGTGGCAGTTACTAATGAAAAACTGTTTTTT	CATSPVAVTNEKLFF
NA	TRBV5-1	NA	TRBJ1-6	TGCGCCAGCAGCTTGGACGGTAGCTATAATTCACCCCTCCACTTT	CASSLDGSYNSPLHF
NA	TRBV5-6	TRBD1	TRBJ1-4	TGTGCCAGCAGCTTGAGGACAGGGGTGGGTGAAAAACTGTTTTTT	CASSLRTGVGEKLFF
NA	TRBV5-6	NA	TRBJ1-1	TGTGCCAGCAGCTTAGGGGGGGTGAACACTGAAGCTTTCTTT	CASSLGGVNTEAFF
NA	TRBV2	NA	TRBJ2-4	TGTGCCCGCGGAGGACAGCCAGGGGACATTCAGTACTTC	CARGGQPGDIQYF
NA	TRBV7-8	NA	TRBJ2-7	TGTGCCAGCAGCTTAATACAGGGATCCTACGAGCAGTACTTC	CASSLIQGSYEQYF
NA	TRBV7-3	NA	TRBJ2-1	TGTGCCAGCAGCTTCCAGGGGACCCGAGCATACAATGAGCAGTTCTTC	CASSFQGTRAYNEQFF
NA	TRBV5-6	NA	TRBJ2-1	TGTGCCAGCAGCTTACCAACGGGTAACAATGAGCAGTTCTTC	CASSLPTGNNEQFF
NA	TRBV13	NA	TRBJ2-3	TGTGCCAGCAGCTTACCAGGGGTGCAAGATACGCAGTATTTT	CASSLPGVQDTQYF
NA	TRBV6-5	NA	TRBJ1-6	TGTGCCAGCAGTCGAACAGGAGGGAATTCACCCCTCCACTTT	CASSRTGGNSPLHF
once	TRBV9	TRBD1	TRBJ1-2	TGTGCCAGCAGCGTGGGAAGGGGGCAGGAAGGTGGCTACACCTTC	CASSVGRGQEGGYTF
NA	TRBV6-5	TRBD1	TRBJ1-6	TGTGCCAGCAGTTCCCCGACAGGGCATAATTCACCCCTCCACTTT	CASSSPTGHNSPLHF